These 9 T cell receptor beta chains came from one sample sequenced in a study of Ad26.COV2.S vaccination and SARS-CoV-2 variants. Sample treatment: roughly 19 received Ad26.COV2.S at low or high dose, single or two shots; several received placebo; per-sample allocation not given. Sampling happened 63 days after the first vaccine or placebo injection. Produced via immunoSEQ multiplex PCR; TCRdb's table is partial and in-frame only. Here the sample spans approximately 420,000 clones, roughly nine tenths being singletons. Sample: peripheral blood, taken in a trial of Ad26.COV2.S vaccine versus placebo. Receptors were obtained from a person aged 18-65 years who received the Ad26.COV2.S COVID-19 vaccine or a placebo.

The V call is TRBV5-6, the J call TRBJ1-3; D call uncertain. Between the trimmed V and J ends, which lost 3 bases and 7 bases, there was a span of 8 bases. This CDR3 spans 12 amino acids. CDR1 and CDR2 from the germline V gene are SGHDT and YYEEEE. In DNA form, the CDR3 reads TGTGCCAGCAGCTCTATGGGGAACACCATATATTTT. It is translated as CASSSMGNTIYF.

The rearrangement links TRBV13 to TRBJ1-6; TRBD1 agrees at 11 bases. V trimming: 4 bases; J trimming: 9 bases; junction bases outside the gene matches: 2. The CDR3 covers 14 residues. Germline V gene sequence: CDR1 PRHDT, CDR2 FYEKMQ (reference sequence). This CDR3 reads CASSWTGGSSPLHF. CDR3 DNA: TGTGCCAGCAGCTGGACAGGGGGCAGTTCACCCCTCCACTTT.

The CDR3 bases are TGTGCCAGCAGCAGGGACAGGGGTGAAAGCGAGCAGTACTTC. Its translation is CASSRDRGESEQYF. The J gene is TRBJ2-7, the V gene TRBV6-5; the match to TRBD1 covers 10 bases. CDR1 is MNHEY, CDR2 SVGAGI, per germline. With 6 bases clipped from V and 6 bases from J, the junction kept 8 bases outside the gene matches. This CDR3 is 14 amino acids long.

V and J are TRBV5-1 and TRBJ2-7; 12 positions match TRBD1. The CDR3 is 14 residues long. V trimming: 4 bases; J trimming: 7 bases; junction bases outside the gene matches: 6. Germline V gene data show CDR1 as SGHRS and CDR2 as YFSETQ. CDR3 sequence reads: CASSHRDRGREQYF. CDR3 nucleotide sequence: TGCGCCAGCAGCCACCGGGACAGGGGGCGGGAGCAGTACTTC.

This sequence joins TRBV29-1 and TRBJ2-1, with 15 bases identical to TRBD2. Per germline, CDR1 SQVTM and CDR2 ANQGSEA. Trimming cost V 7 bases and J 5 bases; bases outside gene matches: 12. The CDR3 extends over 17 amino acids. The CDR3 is CSGQGLAGGGNHNEQFF. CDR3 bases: TGCAGCGGGCAGGGACTAGCGGGGGGAGGCAACCACAATGAGCAGTTCTTC.

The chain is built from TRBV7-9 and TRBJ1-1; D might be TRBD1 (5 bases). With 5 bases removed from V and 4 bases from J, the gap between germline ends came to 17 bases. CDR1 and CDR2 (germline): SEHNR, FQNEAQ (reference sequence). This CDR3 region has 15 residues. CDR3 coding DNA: TGTGCCAGCAGCCCACCAATGGCCAGGGCCACTGAAGCTTTCTTT. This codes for CASSPPMARATEAFF. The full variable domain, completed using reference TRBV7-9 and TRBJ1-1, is DTGVSQNPRHKITKRGQNVTFRCDPISEHNRLYWYRQTLGQGPEFLTYFQNEAQLEKSRLLSDRFSAERPKGSFSTLEIQRTEQGDSAMYLCASSPPMARATEAFFGQGTRLTVV.

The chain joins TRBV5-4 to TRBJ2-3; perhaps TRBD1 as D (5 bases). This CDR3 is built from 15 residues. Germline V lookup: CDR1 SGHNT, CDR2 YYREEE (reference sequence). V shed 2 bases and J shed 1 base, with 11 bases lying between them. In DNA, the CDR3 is TGTGCCAGCAGCTTTAGCCAGGGCGGCACAGATACGCAGTATTTT. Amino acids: CASSFSQGGTDTQYF.

The CDR3 DNA reads TGTGCCACCGAACCGACAGGGTTGAATTCACCCCTCCACTTT. Its protein product is CATEPTGLNSPLHF. J is TRBJ1-6 and V is TRBV7-2; 7 positions match TRBD1. The junction had 10 bases not matched to a gene; V was cut back by 10 bases and J by 7 bases. In germline, CDR1 is SGHTA, CDR2 FQGNSA. The CDR3 runs 14 residues.

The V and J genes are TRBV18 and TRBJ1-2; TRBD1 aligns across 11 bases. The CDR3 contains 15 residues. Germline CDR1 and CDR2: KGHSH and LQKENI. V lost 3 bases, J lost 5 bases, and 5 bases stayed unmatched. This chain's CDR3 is CASSPGGQGAYGYTF. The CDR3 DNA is TGTGCCAGCTCACCGGGCGGACAGGGGGCTTATGGCTACACCTTC.